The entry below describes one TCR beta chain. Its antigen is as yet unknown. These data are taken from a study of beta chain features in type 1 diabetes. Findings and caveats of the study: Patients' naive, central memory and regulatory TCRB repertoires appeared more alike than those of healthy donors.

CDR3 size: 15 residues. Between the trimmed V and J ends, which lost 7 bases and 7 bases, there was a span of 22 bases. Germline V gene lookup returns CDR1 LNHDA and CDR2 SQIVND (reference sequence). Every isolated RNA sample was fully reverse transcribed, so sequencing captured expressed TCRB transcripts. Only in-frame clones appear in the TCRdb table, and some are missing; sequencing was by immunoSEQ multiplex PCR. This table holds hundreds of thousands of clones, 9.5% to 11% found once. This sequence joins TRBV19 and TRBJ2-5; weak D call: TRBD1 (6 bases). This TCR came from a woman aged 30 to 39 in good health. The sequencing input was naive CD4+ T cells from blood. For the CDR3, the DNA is TGTGCCAGTAATTCAGACAGGACGCTATGGGGGACCCAGTACTTC. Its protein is CASNSDRTLWGTQYF. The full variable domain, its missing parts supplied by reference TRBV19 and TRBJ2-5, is DGGITQSPKYLFRKEGQNVTLSCEQNLNHDAMYWYRQDPGQGLRLIYYSQIVNDFQKGDIAEGYSVSREKKESFPLTVTSAQKNPTAFYLCASNSDRTLWGTQYFGPGTRLLVL.